The 31 T cell receptor beta chains in this list originate from one sample, sequenced in a study of blood T cell repertoires in COVID-19. Clones were sequenced by immunoSEQ multiplex PCR, and TCRdb holds only the in-frame ones, with some missing. The sample contains fewer than 500,000 clones, around 87% of which appear only once. Sequenced input: PBMCs or T cells enriched from blood (not recorded which). These receptors came from a man aged 25-45 years who had recovered from COVID-19.

The V and J genes are TRBV19 and TRBJ1-4, with 8 bases lining up with TRBD1. V lost 5 bases to trimming and J lost 3 bases; unmatched junction nucleotides: 5. CDR3 length: 15 residues. Looked up from germline, CDR1 is LNHDA and CDR2 is SQIVND (reference sequence). The CDR3 protein is CASSDPTGANEKLFF. The CDR3 nucleotides are TGTGCCAGTAGTGACCCGACAGGGGCTAATGAAAAACTGTTTTTT.

V gene TRBV7-9 combines with J gene TRBJ2-7; 8 nucleotides align to TRBD2. The germline CDR1 and CDR2 sequences are SEHNR and FQNEAQ (reference sequence). The trim removed 5 bases at V and 4 bases at J, leaving 7 bases unmatched. CDR3 length: 14 amino acids. CDR3 nucleotides: TGTGCCAGCAGCGCCCGACTAGCGCCGTACGAGCAGTACTTC. The encoded protein is CASSARLAPYEQYF.

This chain links TRBV6-2 or TRBV6-3 with TRBJ2-7, with TRBD1 as a possible D gene (6 bases). V lost 2 bases, J lost 3 bases, and 11 bases lay in between. The CDR3 has 14 residues. Germline V CDR1 and CDR2: MNHEY, SVGEGT. In DNA form, the CDR3 reads TGTGCCAGCAGTTACGATCAGGGGCTCTACGAGCAGTACTTC. It encodes CASSYDQGLYEQYF.

The chain carries TRBV30 and TRBJ1-2; 7 bases match TRBD1. Germline CDR1 GTSNPN, CDR2 SVGIG (reference sequence). J lost 8 bases, V lost 3 bases, and 15 bases had no gene match. The length of the CDR3 is 15 residues. The CDR3 DNA follows: TGTGCCTGGAGGGGAGCACAGGGGCTAGTAGGGGGCTACACCTTC. Its translation is CAWRGAQGLVGGYTF.

The V call is TRBV19, the J call TRBJ2-2, with 11 nucleotides matching TRBD1. The V gene's germline CDR1 is LNHDA and CDR2 SQIVND (reference sequence). The CDR3 length is 15 residues. J was trimmed by 5 bases and V by 6 bases; bases with no gene match: 5. CDR3 sequence reads: CASSRGTGGTGELFF. Here the CDR3 DNA reads TGTGCCAGTAGCCGGGGGACAGGGGGAACCGGGGAGCTGTTTTTT.

The rearrangement joins TRBV27 to TRBJ1-6; TRBD1 matches 8 bases. After removal of 2 bases from V and 9 bases from J, the junction contained 6 bases not matched to a gene. Germline-derived CDR1 and CDR2 are MNHEY and SMNVEV (reference sequence). The CDR3 consists of 15 residues. The chain's CDR3 is CASSLRTGLTSPLHF. The CDR3 nucleotides read TGTGCCAGCAGTTTACGGACAGGGCTAACTTCACCCCTCCACTTT.

J is TRBJ2-7 and V is TRBV6-2 or TRBV6-3; D not certain. Trimming shortened V by 0 bases and J by 0 bases, and 6 bases separated the two germline ends. The CDR3 consists of 14 residues. CDR1 is MNHEY and CDR2 is SVGEGT in the germline V gene. The CDR3 coding sequence is TGTGCCAGCAGTTACTCATCAGACTCCTACGAGCAGTACTTC. This sequence encodes CASSYSSDSYEQYF.

This sequence joins TRBV4-3 and TRBJ1-3; D ambiguous. This CDR3 region has 16 residues. Germline lookup yields CDR1 LGHNA and CDR2 YSLEER. V shed 2 bases and J shed 0 bases, with 11 bases lying between them. Here the CDR3 DNA reads TGCGCCAGCAGCCAATCCAGAATTTCCTCTGGAAACACCATATATTTT. Translation: CASSQSRISSGNTIYF.

V is TRBV10-2 and J is TRBJ2-7, with 7 bases identical to TRBD1. This CDR3 has 14 amino acids. V gave up 0 bases and J gave up 3 bases; unmatched junction bases: 2. Germline CDR1 WSHSY, CDR2 SAAADI. CDR3 DNA: TGCGCCAGCAGTGAGTCGACAGGGCTCTACGAGCAGTACTTC. Its translation is CASSESTGLYEQYF.

The count of this clone is one. The V gene is TRBV2, the J gene TRBJ1-1, with a possible D match to TRBD1 (5 bases). CDR1 and CDR2 (germline): SNHLY, FYNNEI. The CDR3 consists of 13 residues. V lost 6 bases to trimming and J lost 2 bases, with 10 bases between them. For the CDR3, the DNA is TGTGCCAGCAGCAGGGAGGGCAACACTGAAGCTTTCTTT. This codes for CASSREGNTEAFF. Together with reference TRBV2 and TRBJ1-1, the CDR3 gives the full variable domain: EPEVTQTPSHQVTQMGQEVILRCVPISNHLYFYWYRQILGQKVEFLVSFYNNEISEKSEIFDDQFSVERPDGSNFTLKIRSTKLEDSAMYFCASSREGNTEAFFGQGTRLTVV.

The chain carries TRBV7-9 and TRBJ1-2; D is perhaps TRBD1 (5 bases). CDR1 and CDR2 from the germline V gene are SEHNR and FQNEAQ (reference sequence). Trimming left V 2 bases short and J 8 bases short, with 15 bases between. The CDR3 runs 14 residues. CDR3 loop: CASSLSTQEGGYTF. Written as DNA, the CDR3 is TGTGCCAGCAGCTTAAGTACACAGGAGGGGGGCTACACCTTC. Combining the CDR3 with reference TRBV7-9 and TRBJ1-2 gives the whole variable domain DTGVSQNPRHKITKRGQNVTFRCDPISEHNRLYWYRQTLGQGPEFLTYFQNEAQLEKSRLLSDRFSAERPKGSFSTLEIQRTEQGDSAMYLCASSLSTQEGGYTFGSGTRLTVV.

The CDR3 sequence: CASSPRQGHEKLFF. The CDR3 region has the DNA TGTGCCAGCAGCCCAAGACAGGGCCATGAAAAACTGTTTTTT. The chain employs TRBV7-9 and TRBJ1-4; 7 bases are shared with TRBD1. CDR1 is SEHNR and CDR2 is FQNEAQ in the germline V gene (reference sequence). The CDR3 spans 14 residues. The V segment lost 5 bases and the J segment 6 bases; nucleotides outside the gene matches: 6.

The chain links TRBV10-3 to TRBJ1-2, with TRBD1 matching 8 bases. Germline V gene sequence: CDR1 ENHRY, CDR2 SYGVKD. The V gene end was trimmed by 4 bases and the J gene end by 8 bases; junction bases not matched to a gene: 6. The CDR3 loop spans 13 amino acids. CDR3 protein: CAISVQGAQGYTF. The CDR3 nucleotides are TGTGCCATCAGTGTCCAGGGGGCCCAAGGCTACACCTTC.

J is TRBJ1-3 and V is TRBV7-2, with 7 bases aligning to TRBD1. The germline V gene encodes CDR1 SGHTA and CDR2 FQGNSA. V was clipped by 7 bases and J by 1 base; unmatched bases: 7. This CDR3 region has 15 residues. CDR3 protein: CASTRQGISGNTIYF. The CDR3 DNA is TGTGCCAGCACCCGACAGGGTATTTCTGGAAACACCATATATTTT. Combining the CDR3 with reference TRBV7-2 and TRBJ1-3 gives the whole variable domain GAGVSQSPSNKVTEKGKDVELRCDPISGHTALYWYRQSLGQGLEFLIYFQGNSAPDKSGLPSDRFSAERTGGSVSTLTIQRTQQEDSAVYLCASTRQGISGNTIYFGEGSWLTVV.

This clone showed up just a few times. The CDR3 loop is CASSQDRGRGPYLSSGNTIYF. For the CDR3, the DNA is TGTGCCAGCAGCCAAGATAGGGGCAGGGGACCTTACCTGTCCTCTGGAAACACCATATATTTT. This sequence joins TRBV3-1 (or the pseudogene TRBV3-2) and TRBJ1-3; tentative D call: TRBD1 (6 bases). The CDR3 contains 21 residues. Germline V gene sequence: CDR1 LGHDT, CDR2 YNNKEL (reference sequence). V was shortened by 0 bases and J by 0 bases, with 24 bases between the two germline ends.

V usage is TRBV11-1 and J usage is TRBJ2-7; 8 bases agree with TRBD1. V was pared by 5 bases and J by 0 bases, with 9 bases of the junction left unmatched. The CDR3 runs to 16 residues. In germline, CDR1 is SGHAT, CDR2 FQDESV (reference sequence). CDR3 in DNA: TGTGCCAGCAGCACCGCCGGACAGGGTGGCTCCTACGAGCAGTACTTC. Encoded protein: CASSTAGQGGSYEQYF.

This chain joins TRBV27 and TRBJ2-7; a possible D gene is TRBD1 (6 bases). With 6 bases removed from V and 4 bases from J, the gap between germline ends came to 13 bases. Germline-derived CDR1 and CDR2 are MNHEY and SMNVEV (reference sequence). This CDR3 has 13 amino acids. This CDR3 is CASSKKGGYEQYF. Here the CDR3 DNA reads TGTGCCAGCAGCAAAAAAGGGGGATACGAGCAGTACTTC.

The CDR3, as DNA: TGTGCCAGCAGTGAGGGGCAACAAGCTAACTATGGCTACACCTTC. Encoded protein: CASSEGQQANYGYTF. The chain carries TRBV2 and TRBJ1-2, with a tentative D call TRBD1 (5 bases). The ends were cut back, 3 bases at V and 0 bases at J, with 11 bases in the middle. The CDR3 contains 15 residues. From germline, CDR1 is SNHLY and CDR2 FYNNEI.

CDR3 region: CASSLMTGTEAFF. For the CDR3, the DNA is TGTGCCAGCAGTTTAATGACGGGCACTGAAGCTTTCTTT. The chain uses TRBV12-3 or TRBV12-4 and TRBJ1-1; no definite D call. Trimming removed 2 bases from V and 4 bases from J, with 8 bases in between. The CDR3 runs 13 residues.

The chain links TRBV19 to TRBJ2-3; 11 bases line up with TRBD1. CDR1 is LNHDA, CDR2 SQIVND, per germline (reference sequence). The CDR3 spans 15 residues. J lost 4 bases, V lost 5 bases, and 5 bases had no gene match. CDR3 residues: CASSVGQGAADTQYF. The CDR3 coding sequence is TGTGCCAGTAGTGTCGGACAGGGGGCGGCAGATACGCAGTATTTT.

The chain joins TRBV28 to TRBJ2-4, with D possibly being TRBD1 (6 bases). Germline V gene lookup returns CDR1 MDHEN and CDR2 SYDVKM. With 6 bases removed from V and 7 bases from J, the gap between germline ends came to 19 bases. The CDR3 sequence is 15 residues long. The CDR3 sequence: CASSRQDTPRNIQYF. In DNA, the CDR3 is TGTGCCAGCAGCCGACAGGACACTCCGCGGAACATTCAGTACTTC. Complete variable domain (other parts from reference TRBV28 and TRBJ2-4): DVKVTQSSRYLVKRTGEKVFLECVQDMDHENMFWYRQDPGLGLRLIYFSYDVKMKEKGDIPEGYSVSREKKERFSLILESASTNQTSMYLCASSRQDTPRNIQYFGAGTRLSVL.

The chain carries TRBV4-1 and TRBJ1-2, with D possibly matching TRBD1 (5 bases). Germline V gene lookup returns CDR1 MGHRA and CDR2 YSYEKL. V was shortened by 0 bases and J by 10 bases, with 12 bases between the two germline ends. This CDR3 is built from 13 residues. CDR3 in amino acids: CASSQDGRAAYTF. The CDR3 nucleotides read TGCGCCAGCAGCCAAGATGGCAGGGCTGCCTACACCTTC.

As to this clone: A much larger clone differs by one base, so this may be a read error. Other DNA sequences in this specimen translate into the identical CDR3. V usage is TRBV5-1 and J usage is TRBJ2-7; 8 bases map to TRBD1. Per germline, CDR1 SGHRS and CDR2 YFSETQ. CDR3 length: 14 residues. The trim removed 3 bases at V and 2 bases at J, leaving 4 bases unmatched. CDR3: CASSSGTGPYEQYF. Here the CDR3 DNA reads TGCGCCAGCAGCTCCGGGACAGGACCCTACGAGCAGTACTTC.

The chain is built from TRBV6-5 and TRBJ2-5, with TRBD1 identical over 9 bases. CDR3 length: 13 amino acids. The V gene's germline CDR1 is MNHEY and CDR2 SVGAGI. The V and J ends lost 6 bases and 7 bases, in that order; junction bases with no gene match: 6. The CDR3 DNA reads as TGTGCCAGCAGCCTAAAACAGGGGGCGACCCAGTACTTC. It is translated as CASSLKQGATQYF.

The rearrangement links TRBV7-9 to TRBJ1-6; 9 nucleotides align to TRBD1. Germline V gene data show CDR1 as SEHNR and CDR2 as FQNEAQ (reference sequence). This CDR3 has 16 residues. Trimming at V came to 6 bases and at J to 7 bases, leaving 10 bases not matched to a gene. The CDR3 spells CASRVPGQGANSPLHF. Written as DNA, the CDR3 is TGTGCCAGCAGAGTCCCGGGACAGGGAGCAAATTCACCCCTCCACTTT.

V usage is TRBV7-2 and J usage is TRBJ1-1; possible D gene TRBD1, 5 bases. Germline V gene lookup returns CDR1 SGHTA and CDR2 FQGNSA. This CDR3 is 14 amino acids long. Trimming pared 4 bases from V and 0 bases from J, leaving 9 bases between. CDR3 coding DNA: TGTGCCAGCAGCTCTGGGGCAGTGAACACTGAAGCTTTCTTT. This encodes CASSSGAVNTEAFF.

This clone was seen only a few times. The V call is TRBV6-1, the J call TRBJ1-5, with D uncertain. From germline, CDR1 is MNHNS and CDR2 SASEGT. Trimming took 4 bases from V and 2 from J, leaving 18 bases between them. The CDR3 spans 17 residues. The CDR3 sequence: CASSAPGGRRGNQPQHF. For the CDR3, the DNA is TGTGCCAGCAGTGCCCCCGGAGGACGGAGGGGCAATCAGCCCCAGCATTTT.

This clone came up once. The chain uses TRBV3-1 (or the pseudogene TRBV3-2) and TRBJ1-5; possible D gene TRBD1, 6 bases. Germline CDR1 is LGHDT and CDR2 is YNNKEL (reference sequence). The CDR3 contains 15 residues. Deletions cut 0 bases from V and 6 bases from J, with 12 bases between. CDR3: CASSQEGAGAQPQHF. The DNA of the CDR3 is TGTGCCAGCAGCCAAGAGGGGGCAGGGGCTCAGCCCCAGCATTTT.

The V call is TRBV7-6, the J call TRBJ2-7, with 13 bases lining up with TRBD2. CDR3 length equals 18 residues. With V trimmed by 4 bases and J by 3 bases, 12 bases remained unmatched. From germline, CDR1 is SGHVS and CDR2 FNYEAQ. CDR3 nucleotide sequence: TGTGCCAGCAGCTACGGACTAGCGGGGGACGGGACCGACTACGAGCAGTACTTC. It yields the protein CASSYGLAGDGTDYEQYF.

J is TRBJ2-3 and V is TRBV5-1, with TRBD2 identical over 8 bases. The germline V gene has CDR1 SGHRS and CDR2 YFSETQ. Trimming removed 6 bases from V and 1 base from J; junction bases left unmatched: 4. This CDR3 spans 14 amino acids. The CDR3 loop is CASKTAGGTDTQYF. Written as DNA, the CDR3 is TGCGCCAGCAAAACAGCGGGGGGCACAGATACGCAGTATTTT.

The CDR3 DNA is TGTGCCAGCAGCCGGGGGGTCTCCTACGAGCAGTACTTC. Its translation: CASSRGVSYEQYF. The genes are TRBV3-1 (or the pseudogene TRBV3-2) and TRBJ2-7; D possibly corresponds to TRBD2 (6 bases). V was pared by 4 bases and J by 0 bases, with 7 bases between. Germline assignment: CDR1 LGHDT and CDR2 YNNKEL (reference sequence). The CDR3 loop spans 13 amino acids.